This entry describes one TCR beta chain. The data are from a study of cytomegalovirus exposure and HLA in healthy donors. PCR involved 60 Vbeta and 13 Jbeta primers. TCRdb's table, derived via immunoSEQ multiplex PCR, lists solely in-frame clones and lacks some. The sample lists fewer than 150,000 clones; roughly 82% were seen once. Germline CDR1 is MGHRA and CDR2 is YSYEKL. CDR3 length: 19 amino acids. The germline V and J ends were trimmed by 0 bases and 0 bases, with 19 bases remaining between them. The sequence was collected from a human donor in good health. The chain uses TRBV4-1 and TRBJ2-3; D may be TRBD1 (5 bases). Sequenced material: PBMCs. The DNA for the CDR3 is TGCGCCAGCAGCCAAGATAGGATCGTCAGGGAATCTAGCACAGATACGCAGTATTTT. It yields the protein CASSQDRIVRESSTDTQYF.